The clone carrying this T cell receptor beta chain has a handful of counts. The CDR3 spans 12 residues. Trimming removed 3 bases at V and 1 base at J, with 3 bases between. The germline V gene encodes CDR1 KGHSH and CDR2 LQKENI. These data originate in a study of CD8 T cells in Susac syndrome. The authors reverse transcribed about 0.45 to 1 ug RNA with random hexamers. TCRdb re-called the immunoSEQ multiplex PCR reads through MiXCR, storing one row per CDR3 protein. The table has about 120,000 distinct CDR3 sequences, around 95% seen once; the top ten hold 0.095% to 0.1%. This receptor was obtained from a human donor in good health. Sequencing input: CD4+ T cells from PBMCs. The chain recombines TRBV18 with TRBJ1-1; D not resolved. The CDR3 reads CASSPGNTEAFF. The CDR3 nucleotides are TGTGCCAGCTCACCTGGGAACACTGAAGCTTTCTTT.